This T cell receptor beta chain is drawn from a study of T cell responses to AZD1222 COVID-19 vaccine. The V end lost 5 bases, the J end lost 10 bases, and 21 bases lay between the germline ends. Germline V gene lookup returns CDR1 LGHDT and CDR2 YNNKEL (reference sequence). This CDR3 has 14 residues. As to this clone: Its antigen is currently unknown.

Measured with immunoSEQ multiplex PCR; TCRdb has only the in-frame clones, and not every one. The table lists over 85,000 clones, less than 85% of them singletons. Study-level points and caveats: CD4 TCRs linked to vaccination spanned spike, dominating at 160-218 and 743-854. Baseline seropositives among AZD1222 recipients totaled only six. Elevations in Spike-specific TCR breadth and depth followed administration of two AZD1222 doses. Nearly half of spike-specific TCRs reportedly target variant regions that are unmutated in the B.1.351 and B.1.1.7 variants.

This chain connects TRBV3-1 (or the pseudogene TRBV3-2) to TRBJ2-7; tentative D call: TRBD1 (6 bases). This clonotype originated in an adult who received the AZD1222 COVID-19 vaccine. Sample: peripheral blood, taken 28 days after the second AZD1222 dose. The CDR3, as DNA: TGTGCCAGCAGCGACAGGACCTTCCCGACGGCTCAGTACTTC. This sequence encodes CASSDRTFPTAQYF.